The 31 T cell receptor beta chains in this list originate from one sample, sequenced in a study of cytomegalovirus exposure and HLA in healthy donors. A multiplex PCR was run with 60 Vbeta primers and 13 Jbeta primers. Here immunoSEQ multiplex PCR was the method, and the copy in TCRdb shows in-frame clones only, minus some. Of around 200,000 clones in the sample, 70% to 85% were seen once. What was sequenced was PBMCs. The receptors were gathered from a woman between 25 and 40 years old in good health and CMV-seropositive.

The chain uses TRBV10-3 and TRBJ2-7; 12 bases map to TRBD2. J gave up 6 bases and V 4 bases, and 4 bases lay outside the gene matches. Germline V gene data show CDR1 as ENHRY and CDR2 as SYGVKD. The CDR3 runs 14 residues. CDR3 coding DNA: TGTGCCATCAGTGTCGTGACTAGCGGGAGCGAGCAGTACTTC. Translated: CAISVVTSGSEQYF.

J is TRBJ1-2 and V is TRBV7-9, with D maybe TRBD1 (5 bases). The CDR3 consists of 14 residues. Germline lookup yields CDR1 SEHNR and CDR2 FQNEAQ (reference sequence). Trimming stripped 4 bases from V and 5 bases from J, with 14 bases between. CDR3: CASSSPLEGYGYTF. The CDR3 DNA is TGTGCCAGCAGCTCCCCTCTGGAGGGGTATGGCTACACCTTC.

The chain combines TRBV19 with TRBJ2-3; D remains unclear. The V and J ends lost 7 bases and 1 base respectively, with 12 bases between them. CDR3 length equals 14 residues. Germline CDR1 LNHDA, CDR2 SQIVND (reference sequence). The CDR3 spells CASKMRLRTDTQYF. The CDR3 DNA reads TGTGCCAGTAAGATGAGGTTACGCACAGATACGCAGTATTTT.

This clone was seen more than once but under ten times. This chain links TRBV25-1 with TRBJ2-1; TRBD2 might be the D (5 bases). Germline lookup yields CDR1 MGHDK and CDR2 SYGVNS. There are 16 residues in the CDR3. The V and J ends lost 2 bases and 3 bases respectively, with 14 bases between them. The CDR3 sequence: CASSENMGSVYNEQFF. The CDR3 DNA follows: TGTGCCAGCAGTGAAAATATGGGGAGCGTCTACAATGAGCAGTTCTTC.

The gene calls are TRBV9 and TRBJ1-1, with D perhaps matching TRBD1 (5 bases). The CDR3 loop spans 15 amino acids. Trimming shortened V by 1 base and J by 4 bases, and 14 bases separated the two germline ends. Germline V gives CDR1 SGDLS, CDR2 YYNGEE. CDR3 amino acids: CASSVTGGFGTEAFF. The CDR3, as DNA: TGTGCCAGCAGCGTAACTGGGGGGTTCGGCACTGAAGCTTTCTTT.

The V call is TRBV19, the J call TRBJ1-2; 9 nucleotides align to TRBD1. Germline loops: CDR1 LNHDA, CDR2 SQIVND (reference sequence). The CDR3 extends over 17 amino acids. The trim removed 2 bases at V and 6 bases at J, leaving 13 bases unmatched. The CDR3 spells CASSITPRTGAIHGYTF. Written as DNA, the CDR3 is TGTGCCAGTAGTATAACACCCCGGACAGGGGCGATTCATGGCTACACCTTC.

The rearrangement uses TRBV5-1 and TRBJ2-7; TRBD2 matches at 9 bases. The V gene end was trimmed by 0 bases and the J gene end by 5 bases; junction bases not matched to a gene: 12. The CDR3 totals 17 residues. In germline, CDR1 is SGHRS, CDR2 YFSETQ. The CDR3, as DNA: TGCGCCAGCAGCTTGGACCGTAGCGGGGGACTAAGAAACGAGCAGTACTTC. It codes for CASSLDRSGGLRNEQYF.

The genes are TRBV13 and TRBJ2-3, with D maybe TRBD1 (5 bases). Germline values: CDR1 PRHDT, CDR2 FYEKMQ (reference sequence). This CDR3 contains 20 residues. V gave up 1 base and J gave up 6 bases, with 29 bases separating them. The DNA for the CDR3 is TGTGCCAGCAGCTTAGTGCGCCAGGGCCCCCCTCGAAGGGTCGCCGATACGCAGTATTTT. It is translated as CASSLVRQGPPRRVADTQYF.

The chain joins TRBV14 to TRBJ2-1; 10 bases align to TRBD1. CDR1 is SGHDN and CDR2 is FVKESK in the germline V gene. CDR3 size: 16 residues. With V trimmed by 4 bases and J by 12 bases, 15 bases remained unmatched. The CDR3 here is CASSPEGDRGGRLQFF. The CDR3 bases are TGTGCCAGCAGCCCCGAGGGGGACAGGGGCGGGCGATTGCAGTTCTTC.

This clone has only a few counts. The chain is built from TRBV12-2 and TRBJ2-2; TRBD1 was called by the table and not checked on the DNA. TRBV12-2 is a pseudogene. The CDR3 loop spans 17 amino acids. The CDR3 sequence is CASRISTTGDYTGELFF. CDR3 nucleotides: TGTGCAAGTCGCATATCTACGACAGGTGATTACACCGGGGAGCTGTTTTTT.

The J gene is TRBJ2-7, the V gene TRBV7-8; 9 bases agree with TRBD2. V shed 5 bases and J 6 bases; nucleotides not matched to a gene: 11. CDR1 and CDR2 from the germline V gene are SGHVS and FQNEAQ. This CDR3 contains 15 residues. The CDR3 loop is CASSTGVAGGREQYF. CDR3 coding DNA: TGTGCCAGCAGCACAGGGGTTGCGGGAGGGCGCGAGCAGTACTTC.

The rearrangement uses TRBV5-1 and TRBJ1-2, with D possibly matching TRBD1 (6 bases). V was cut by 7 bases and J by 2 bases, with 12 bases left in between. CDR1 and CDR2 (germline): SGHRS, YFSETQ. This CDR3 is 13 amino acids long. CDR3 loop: CASGTGTNYGYTF. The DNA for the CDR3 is TGCGCCAGCGGCACCGGGACAAACTATGGCTACACCTTC.

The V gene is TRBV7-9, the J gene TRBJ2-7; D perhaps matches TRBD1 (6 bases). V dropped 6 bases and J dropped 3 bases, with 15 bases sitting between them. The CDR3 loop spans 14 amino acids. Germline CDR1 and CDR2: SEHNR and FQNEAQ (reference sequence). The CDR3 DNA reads TGTGCCAGCAGACCATACACAGGGAACTACGAGCAGTACTTC. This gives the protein CASRPYTGNYEQYF.

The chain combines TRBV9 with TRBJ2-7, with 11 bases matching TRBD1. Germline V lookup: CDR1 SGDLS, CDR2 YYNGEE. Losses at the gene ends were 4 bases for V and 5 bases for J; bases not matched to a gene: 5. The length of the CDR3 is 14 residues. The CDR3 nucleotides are TGTGCCAGCAGCCGGACAGGGGGCGAGGACGAGCAGTACTTC. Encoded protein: CASSRTGGEDEQYF.

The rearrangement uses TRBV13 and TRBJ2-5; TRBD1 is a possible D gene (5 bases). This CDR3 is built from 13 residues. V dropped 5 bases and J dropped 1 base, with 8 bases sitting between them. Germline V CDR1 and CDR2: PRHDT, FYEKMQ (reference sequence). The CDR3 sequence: CASSLRVQETQYF. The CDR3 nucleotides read TGTGCCAGCAGCCTCAGGGTCCAAGAGACCCAGTACTTC.

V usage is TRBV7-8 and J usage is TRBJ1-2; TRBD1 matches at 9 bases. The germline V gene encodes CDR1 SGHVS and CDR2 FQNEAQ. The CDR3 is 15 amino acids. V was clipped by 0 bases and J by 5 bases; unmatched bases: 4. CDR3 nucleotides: TGTGCCAGCAGCTTAGCGACTGGGACAGGGTATGGCTACACCTTC. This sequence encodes CASSLATGTGYGYTF. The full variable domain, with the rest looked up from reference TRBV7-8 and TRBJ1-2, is GAGVSQSPRYKVAKRGQDVALRCDPISGHVSLFWYQQALGQGPEFLTYFQNEAQLDKSGLPSDRFFAERPEGSVSTLKIQRTQQEDSAVYLCASSLATGTGYGYTFGSGTRLTVV.

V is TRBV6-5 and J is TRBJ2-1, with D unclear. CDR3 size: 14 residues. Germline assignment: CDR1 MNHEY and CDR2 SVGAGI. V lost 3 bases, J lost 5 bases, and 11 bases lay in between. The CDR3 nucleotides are TGTGCCAGCAGTTATTTGAGAGAAGACAATGAGCAGTTCTTC. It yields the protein CASSYLREDNEQFF.

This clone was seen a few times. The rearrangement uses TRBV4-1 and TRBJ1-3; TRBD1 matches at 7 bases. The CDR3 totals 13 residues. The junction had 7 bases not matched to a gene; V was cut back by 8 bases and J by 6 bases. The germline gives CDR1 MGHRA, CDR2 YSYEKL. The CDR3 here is CASAEGGPNTIYF. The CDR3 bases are TGCGCCAGCGCTGAAGGGGGCCCAAACACCATATATTTT.

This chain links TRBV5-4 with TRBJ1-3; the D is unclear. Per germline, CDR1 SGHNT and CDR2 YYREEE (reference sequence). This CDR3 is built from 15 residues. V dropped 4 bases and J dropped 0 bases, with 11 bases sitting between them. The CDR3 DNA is TGTGCCAGCAGCGCAAGTGGGAGCTCTGGAAACACCATATATTTT. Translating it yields CASSASGSSGNTIYF.

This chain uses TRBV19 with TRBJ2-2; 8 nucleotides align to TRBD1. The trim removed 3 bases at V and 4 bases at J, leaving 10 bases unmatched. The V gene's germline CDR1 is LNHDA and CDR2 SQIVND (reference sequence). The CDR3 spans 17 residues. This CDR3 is CASSILGQGDFTGELFF. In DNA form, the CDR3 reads TGTGCCAGTAGTATCCTCGGACAGGGCGATTTCACCGGGGAGCTGTTTTTT.

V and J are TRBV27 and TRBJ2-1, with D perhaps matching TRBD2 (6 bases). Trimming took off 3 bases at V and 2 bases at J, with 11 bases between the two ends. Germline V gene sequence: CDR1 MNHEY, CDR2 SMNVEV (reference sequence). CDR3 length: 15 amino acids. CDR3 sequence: CASSFGREPYNEQFF. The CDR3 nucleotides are TGTGCCAGCAGTTTTGGACGGGAGCCCTACAATGAGCAGTTCTTC.

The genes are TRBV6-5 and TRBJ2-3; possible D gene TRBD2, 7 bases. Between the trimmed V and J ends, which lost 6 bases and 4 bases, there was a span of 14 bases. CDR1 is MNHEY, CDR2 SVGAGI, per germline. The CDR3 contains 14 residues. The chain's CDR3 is CASRSRGLADTQYF. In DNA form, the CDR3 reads TGTGCCAGCAGGTCGCGGGGGCTCGCAGATACGCAGTATTTT.

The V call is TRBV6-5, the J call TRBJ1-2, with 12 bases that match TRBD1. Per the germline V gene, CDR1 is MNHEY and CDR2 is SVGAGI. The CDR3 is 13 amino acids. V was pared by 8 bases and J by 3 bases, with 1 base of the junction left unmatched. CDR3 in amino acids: CASGTGGYYGYTF. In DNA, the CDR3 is TGTGCCAGCGGGACAGGGGGCTACTATGGCTACACCTTC.

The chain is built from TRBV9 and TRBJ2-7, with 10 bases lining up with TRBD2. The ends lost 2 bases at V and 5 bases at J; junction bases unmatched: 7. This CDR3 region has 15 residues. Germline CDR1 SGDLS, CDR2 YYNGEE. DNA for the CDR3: TGTGCCAGCAGCGTTGATAGCGGGAGGTCCAACGAGCAGTACTTC. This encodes CASSVDSGRSNEQYF.

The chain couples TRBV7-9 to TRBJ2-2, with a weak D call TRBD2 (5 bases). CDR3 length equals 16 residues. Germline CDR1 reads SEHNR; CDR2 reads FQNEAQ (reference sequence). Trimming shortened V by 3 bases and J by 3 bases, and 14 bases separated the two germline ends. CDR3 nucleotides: TGTGCCAGCAGCTTTCTAAGCGGTTCTTACACCGGGGAGCTGTTTTTT. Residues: CASSFLSGSYTGELFF.

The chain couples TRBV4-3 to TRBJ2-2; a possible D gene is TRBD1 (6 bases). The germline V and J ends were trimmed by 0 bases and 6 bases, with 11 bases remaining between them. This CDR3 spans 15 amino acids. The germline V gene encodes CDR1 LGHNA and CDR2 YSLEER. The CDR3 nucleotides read TGCGCCAGCAGCCAAGATCCCAGGGGTGCCGGGGAGCTGTTTTTT. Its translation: CASSQDPRGAGELFF.

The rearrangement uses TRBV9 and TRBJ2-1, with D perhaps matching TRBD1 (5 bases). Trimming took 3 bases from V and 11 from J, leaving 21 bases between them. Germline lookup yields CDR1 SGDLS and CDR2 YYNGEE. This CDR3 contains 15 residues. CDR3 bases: TGTGCCAGCAGCGGGGCGACAGTACCGACAATGAAGCAGTTCTTC. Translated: CASSGATVPTMKQFF.

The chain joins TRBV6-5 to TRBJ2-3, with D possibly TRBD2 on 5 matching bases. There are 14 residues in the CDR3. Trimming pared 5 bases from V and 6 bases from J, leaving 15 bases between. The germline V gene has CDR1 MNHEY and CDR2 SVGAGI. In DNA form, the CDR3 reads TGTGCCAGCAGTACCCCTAGCATGCGTGATACGCAGTATTTT. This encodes CASSTPSMRDTQYF.

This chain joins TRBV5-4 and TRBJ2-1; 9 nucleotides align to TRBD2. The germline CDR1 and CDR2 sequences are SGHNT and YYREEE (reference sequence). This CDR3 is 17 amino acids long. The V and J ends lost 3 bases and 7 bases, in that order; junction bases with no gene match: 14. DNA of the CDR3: TGTGCCAGCAGCTCCCCCCCCGGCGGGGGGGCGACGAATGAGCAGTTCTTC. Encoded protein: CASSSPPGGGATNEQFF.

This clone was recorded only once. CDR3 DNA: TGTGCCAGCAGCCCACTGCCCGGGACAGGGAGCAGCAATCAGCCCCAGCATTTT. Its protein is CASSPLPGTGSSNQPQHF. V and J are TRBV27 and TRBJ1-5, with 9 bases identical to TRBD1. This CDR3 spans 18 amino acids. Losses at the gene ends were 6 bases for V and 1 base for J; bases not matched to a gene: 13. Per germline, CDR1 MNHEY and CDR2 SMNVEV (reference sequence).

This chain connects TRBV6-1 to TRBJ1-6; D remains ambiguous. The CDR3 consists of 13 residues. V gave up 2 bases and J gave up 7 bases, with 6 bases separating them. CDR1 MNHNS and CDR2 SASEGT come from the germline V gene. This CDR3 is CASSEIINSPLHF. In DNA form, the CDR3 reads TGTGCCAGCAGTGAAATAATCAATTCACCCCTCCACTTT.